The T cell receptor (beta chain) under discussion was sequenced for a study of T cells in Graves' hyperthyroidism and ophthalmopathy. The CDR3 runs 15 residues. In germline, CDR1 is SNHLY, CDR2 FYNNEI. After removal of 3 bases from V and 7 bases from J, the junction contained 3 bases not matched to a gene. It was 8.5 to 10 ml of fresh peripheral blood that supplied the PBMCs. From RNA transcripts, TCR beta CDR3 regions were amplified. Using the HTBI primer set, a first-round RT-PCR was run on the TCR CDR3. TCRdb processed the multiplex PCR reads anew with MiXCR; each CDR3 protein has one entry. This repertoire shows tens of thousands of distinct CDR3 sequences, approximately 57% found once; its top ten account for 2.5% to 3.5%. Study-wide points: Researchers found most expanded thyroid clonotypes above 0.001 in blood as well. For ophthalmopathy, model prediction preceded onset by a median 6.5 months.

In the case of this clonotype: What it recognizes is unknown.

J is TRBJ2-1 and V is TRBV2; the match to TRBD2 covers 13 bases. The receptor comes from a woman aged 55 to 70 with Graves' ophthalmopathy. The source material was blood. CDR3: CASSDRTSGRNEQFF. The DNA of the CDR3 is TGTGCCAGCAGTGATCGGACTAGCGGGAGAAATGAGCAGTTCTTC.